This T cell receptor (beta chain) was found in a study of Ad26.COV2.S vaccination and SARS-CoV-2 variants. Some clones are missing from TCRdb's copy, which holds only in-frame ones; the method was immunoSEQ multiplex PCR. The sample consists of about 460,000 clones, roughly nine tenths of them appearing once. This CDR3 region has 17 residues. Germline CDR1 is MNHNS and CDR2 is SASEGT. The V gene lost 4 bases and the J gene lost 0 bases, with 15 bases spanning the gap. This sample's treatment: around 19 received Ad26.COV2.S at low or high dose, single or two shots; roughly five received placebo; per-sample allocation not given. Each sample was drawn 63 days after the first injection (of vaccine or placebo).

This chain connects TRBV6-1 to TRBJ2-2; perhaps TRBD1 as D (5 bases). The receptor was isolated from a person aged 18 to 59 who received the Ad26.COV2.S COVID-19 vaccine or a placebo. Here the sequenced sample was peripheral blood, taken in a trial of Ad26.COV2.S vaccine versus placebo. CDR3 nucleotide sequence: TGTGCCAGCAGTGTGCGGCAGGGTTCAACGAACACCGGGGAGCTGTTTTTT. Protein: CASSVRQGSTNTGELFF.